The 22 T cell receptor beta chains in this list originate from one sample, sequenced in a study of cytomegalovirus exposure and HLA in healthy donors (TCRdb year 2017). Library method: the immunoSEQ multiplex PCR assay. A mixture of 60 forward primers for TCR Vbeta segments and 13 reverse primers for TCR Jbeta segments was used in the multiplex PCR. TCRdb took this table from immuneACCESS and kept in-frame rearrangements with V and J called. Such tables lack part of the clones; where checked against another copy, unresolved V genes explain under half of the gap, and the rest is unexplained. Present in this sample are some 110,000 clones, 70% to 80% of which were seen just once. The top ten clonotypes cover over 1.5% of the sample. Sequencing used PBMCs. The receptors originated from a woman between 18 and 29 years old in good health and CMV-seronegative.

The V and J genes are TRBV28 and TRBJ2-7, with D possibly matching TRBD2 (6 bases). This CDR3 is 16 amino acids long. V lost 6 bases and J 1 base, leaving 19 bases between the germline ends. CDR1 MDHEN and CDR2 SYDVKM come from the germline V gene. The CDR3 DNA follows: TGTGCCAGCAGGGAGGCAGGGAGGTTTACGTCCTACGAGCAGTACTTC. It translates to CASREAGRFTSYEQYF.

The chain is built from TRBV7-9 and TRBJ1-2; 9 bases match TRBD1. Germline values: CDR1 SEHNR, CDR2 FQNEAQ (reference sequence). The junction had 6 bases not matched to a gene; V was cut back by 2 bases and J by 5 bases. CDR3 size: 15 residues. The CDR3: CASSLMGQGAYGYTF. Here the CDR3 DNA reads TGTGCCAGCAGCTTAATGGGACAGGGTGCTTATGGCTACACCTTC.

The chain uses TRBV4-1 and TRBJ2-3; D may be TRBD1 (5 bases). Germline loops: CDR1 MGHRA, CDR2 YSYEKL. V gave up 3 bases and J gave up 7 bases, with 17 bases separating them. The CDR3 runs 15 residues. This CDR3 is CASSQGLWGDHTQYF. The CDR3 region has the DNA TGCGCCAGCAGCCAGGGGTTGTGGGGCGACCATACGCAGTATTTT.

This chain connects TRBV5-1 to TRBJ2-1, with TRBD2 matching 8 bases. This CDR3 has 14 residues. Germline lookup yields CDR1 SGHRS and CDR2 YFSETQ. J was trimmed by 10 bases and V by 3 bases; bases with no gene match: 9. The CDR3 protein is CASSSAGGPREQFF. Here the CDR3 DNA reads TGCGCCAGCAGCTCCGCGGGGGGCCCCAGGGAGCAGTTCTTC.

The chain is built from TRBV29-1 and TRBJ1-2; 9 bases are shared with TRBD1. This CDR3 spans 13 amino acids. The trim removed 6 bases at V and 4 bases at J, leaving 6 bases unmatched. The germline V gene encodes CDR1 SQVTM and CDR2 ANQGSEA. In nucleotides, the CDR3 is TGCAGCGTAACAGGGGGCGGCGGCTATGGCTACACCTTC. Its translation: CSVTGGGGYGYTF.

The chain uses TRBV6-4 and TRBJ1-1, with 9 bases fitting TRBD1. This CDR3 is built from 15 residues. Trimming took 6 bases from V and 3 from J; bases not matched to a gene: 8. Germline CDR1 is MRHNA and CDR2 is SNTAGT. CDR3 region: CASRKQGAWDTEAFF. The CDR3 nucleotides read TGTGCCAGCAGAAAACAGGGGGCTTGGGACACTGAAGCTTTCTTT.

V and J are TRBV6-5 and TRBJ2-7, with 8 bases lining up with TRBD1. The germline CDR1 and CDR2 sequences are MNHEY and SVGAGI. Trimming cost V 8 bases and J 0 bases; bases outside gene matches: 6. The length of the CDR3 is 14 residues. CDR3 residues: CASYRDRSSYEQYF. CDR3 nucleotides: TGTGCCAGCTACCGGGACAGGAGCTCCTACGAGCAGTACTTC.

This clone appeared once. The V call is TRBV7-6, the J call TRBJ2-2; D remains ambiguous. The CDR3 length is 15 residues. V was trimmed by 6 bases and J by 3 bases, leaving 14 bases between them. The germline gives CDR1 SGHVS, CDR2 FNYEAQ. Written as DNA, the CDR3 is TGTGCCAGCAGTCCCTGGGCAGAGCACACCGGGGAGCTGTTTTTT. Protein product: CASSPWAEHTGELFF. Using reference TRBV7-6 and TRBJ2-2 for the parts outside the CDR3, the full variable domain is GAGVSQSPRYKVTKRGQDVALRCDPISGHVSLYWYRQALGQGPEFLTYFNYEAQQDKSGLPNDRFSAERPEGSISTLTIQRTEQRDSAMYRCASSPWAEHTGELFFGEGSRLTVL.

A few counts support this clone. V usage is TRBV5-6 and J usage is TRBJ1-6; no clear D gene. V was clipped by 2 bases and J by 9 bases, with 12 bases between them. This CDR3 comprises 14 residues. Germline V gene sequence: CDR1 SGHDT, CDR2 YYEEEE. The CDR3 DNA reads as TGTGCCAGCAGCTTTCGGGGAATCGGTTCACCCCTCCACTTT. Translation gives CASSFRGIGSPLHF.

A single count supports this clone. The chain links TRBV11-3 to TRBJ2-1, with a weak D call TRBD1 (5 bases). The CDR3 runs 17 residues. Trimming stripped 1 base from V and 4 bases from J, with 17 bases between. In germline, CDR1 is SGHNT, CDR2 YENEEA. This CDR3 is CASSLAGGAAGYNEQFF. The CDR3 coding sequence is TGTGCCAGCAGCTTAGCCGGTGGGGCGGCAGGGTACAATGAGCAGTTCTTC.

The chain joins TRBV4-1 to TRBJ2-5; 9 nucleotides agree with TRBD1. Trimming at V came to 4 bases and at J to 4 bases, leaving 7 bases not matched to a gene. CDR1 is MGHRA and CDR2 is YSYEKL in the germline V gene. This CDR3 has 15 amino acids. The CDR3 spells CASSLSTGGGETQYF. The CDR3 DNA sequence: TGCGCCAGCAGCCTTTCAACAGGGGGCGGAGAGACCCAGTACTTC.

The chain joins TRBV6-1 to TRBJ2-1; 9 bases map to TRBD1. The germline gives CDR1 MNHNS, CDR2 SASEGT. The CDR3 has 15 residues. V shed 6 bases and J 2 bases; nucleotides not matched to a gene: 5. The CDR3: CASRATGGAYNEQFF. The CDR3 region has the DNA TGTGCCAGCAGGGCCACAGGGGGCGCCTACAATGAGCAGTTCTTC.

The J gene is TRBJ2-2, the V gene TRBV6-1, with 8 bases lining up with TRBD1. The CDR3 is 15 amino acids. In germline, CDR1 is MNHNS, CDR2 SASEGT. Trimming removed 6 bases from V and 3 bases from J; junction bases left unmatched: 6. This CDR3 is CASRRQGIDTGELFF. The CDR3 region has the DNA TGTGCCAGCAGGAGACAGGGGATAGACACCGGGGAGCTGTTTTTT.

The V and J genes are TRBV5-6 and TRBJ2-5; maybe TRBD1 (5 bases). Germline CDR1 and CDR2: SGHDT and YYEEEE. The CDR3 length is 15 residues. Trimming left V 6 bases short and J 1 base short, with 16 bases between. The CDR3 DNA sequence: TGTGCCAGCATTCCAAGGCCAGGGCCCCAAGAGACCCAGTACTTC. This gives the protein CASIPRPGPQETQYF.

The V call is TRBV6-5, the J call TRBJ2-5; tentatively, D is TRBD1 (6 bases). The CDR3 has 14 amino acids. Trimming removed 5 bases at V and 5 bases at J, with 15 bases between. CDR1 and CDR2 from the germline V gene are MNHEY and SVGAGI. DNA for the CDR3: TGTGCCAGCAGTACCTGGACAGCCCGGGAGACCCAGTACTTC. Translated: CASSTWTARETQYF.

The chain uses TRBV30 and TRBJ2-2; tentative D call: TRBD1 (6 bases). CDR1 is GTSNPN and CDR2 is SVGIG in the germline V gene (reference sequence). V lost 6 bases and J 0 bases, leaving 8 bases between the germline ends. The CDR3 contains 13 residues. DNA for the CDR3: TGTGCCTGTGGACAGACGAACACCGGGGAGCTGTTTTTT. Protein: CACGQTNTGELFF.

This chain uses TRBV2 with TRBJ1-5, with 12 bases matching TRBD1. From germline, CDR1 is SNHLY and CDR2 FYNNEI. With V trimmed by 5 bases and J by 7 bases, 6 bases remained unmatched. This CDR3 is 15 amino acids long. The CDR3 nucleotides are TGTGCCAGCAGTCCCGGGACAGGGGGCCGACAGCCCCAGCATTTT. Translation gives CASSPGTGGRQPQHF.

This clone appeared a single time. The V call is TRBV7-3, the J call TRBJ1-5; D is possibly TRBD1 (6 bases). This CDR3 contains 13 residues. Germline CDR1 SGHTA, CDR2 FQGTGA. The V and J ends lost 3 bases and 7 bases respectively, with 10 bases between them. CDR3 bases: TGTGCCAGCAGCTTCAGTGGGGGCCAGCCCCAGCATTTT. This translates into CASSFSGGQPQHF. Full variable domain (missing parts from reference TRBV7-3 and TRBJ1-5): GAGVSQTPSNKVTEKGKYVELRCDPISGHTALYWYRQSLGQGPEFLIYFQGTGAADDSGLPNDRFFAVRPEGSVSTLKIQRTERGDSAVYLCASSFSGGQPQHFGDGTRLSIL.

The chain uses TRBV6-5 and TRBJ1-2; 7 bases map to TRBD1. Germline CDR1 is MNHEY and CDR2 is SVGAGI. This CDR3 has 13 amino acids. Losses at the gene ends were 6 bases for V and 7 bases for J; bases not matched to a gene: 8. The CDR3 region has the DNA TGTGCCAGCAGGGCGAGACAGGGCGGTGGCTACACCTTC. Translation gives CASRARQGGGYTF.

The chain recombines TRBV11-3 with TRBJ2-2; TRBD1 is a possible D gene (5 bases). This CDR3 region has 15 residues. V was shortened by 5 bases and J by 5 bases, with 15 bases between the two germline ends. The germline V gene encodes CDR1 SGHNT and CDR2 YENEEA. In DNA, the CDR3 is TGTGCCAGCAGCCCCACCAGGGCAGGGACCGGGGAGCTGTTTTTT. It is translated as CASSPTRAGTGELFF. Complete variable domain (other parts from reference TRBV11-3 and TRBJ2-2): EAGVVQSPRYKIIEKKQPVAFWCNPISGHNTLYWYLQNLGQGPELLIRYENEEAVDDSQLPKDRFSAERLKGVDSTLKIQPAELGDSAVYLCASSPTRAGTGELFFGEGSRLTVL.

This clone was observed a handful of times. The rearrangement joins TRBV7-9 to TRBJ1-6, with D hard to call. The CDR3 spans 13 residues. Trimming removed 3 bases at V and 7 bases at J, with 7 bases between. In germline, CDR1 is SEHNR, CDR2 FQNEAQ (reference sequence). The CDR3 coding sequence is TGTGCCAGCAGCTTTGGTCGGAATTCACCCCTCCACTTT. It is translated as CASSFGRNSPLHF.

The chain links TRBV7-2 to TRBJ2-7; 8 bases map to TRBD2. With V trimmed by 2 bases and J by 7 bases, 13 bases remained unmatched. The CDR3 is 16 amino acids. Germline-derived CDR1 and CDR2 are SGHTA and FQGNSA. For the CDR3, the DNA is TGTGCCAGCAGCTTACGGCTAGCGGGCCCATTCGGGGAGCAGTACTTC. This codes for CASSLRLAGPFGEQYF.